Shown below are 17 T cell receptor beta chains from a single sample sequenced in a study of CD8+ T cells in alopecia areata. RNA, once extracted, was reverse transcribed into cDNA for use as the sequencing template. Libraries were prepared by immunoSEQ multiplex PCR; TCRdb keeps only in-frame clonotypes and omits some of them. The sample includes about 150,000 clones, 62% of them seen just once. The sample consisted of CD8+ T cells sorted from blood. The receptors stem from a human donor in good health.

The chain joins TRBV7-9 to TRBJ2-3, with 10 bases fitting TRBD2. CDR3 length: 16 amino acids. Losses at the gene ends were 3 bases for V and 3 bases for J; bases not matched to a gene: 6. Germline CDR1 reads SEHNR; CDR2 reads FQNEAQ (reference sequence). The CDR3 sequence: CASSLSSGRVTDTQYF. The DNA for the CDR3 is TGTGCCAGCAGCTTGTCGAGCGGGAGGGTGACAGATACGCAGTATTTT.

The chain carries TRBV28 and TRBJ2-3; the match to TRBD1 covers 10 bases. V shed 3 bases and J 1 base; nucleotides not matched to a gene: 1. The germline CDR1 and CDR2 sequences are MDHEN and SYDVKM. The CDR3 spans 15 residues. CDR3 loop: CASSLGTGGTDTQYF. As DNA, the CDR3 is TGTGCCAGCAGTTTGGGGACAGGGGGCACAGATACGCAGTATTTT.

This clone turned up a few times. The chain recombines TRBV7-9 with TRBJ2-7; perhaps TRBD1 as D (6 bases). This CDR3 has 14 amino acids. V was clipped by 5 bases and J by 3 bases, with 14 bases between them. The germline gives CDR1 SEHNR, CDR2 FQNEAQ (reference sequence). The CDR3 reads CASSPRTDLYEQYF. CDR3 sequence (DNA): TGTGCCAGCAGCCCCCGGACAGACCTCTACGAGCAGTACTTC.

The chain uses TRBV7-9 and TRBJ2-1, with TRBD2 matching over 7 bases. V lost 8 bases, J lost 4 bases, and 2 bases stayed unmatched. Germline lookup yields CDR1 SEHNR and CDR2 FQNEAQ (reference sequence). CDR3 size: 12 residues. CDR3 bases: TGTGCCAGCGTGCGGGAGTACAATGAGCAGTTCTTC. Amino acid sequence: CASVREYNEQFF.

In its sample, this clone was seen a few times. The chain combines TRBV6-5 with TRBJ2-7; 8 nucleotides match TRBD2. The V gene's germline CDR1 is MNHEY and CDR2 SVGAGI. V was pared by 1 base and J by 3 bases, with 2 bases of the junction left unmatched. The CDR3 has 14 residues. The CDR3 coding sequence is TGTGCCAGCAGTTACTTAGCGGGGTACTACGAGCAGTACTTC. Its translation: CASSYLAGYYEQYF.

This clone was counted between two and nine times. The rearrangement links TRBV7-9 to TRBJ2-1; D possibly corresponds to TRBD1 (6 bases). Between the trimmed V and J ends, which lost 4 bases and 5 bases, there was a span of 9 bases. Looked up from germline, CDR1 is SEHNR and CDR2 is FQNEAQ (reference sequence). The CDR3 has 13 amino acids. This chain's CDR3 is CASSWSGDNEQFF. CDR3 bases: TGTGCCAGCAGCTGGTCAGGGGACAATGAGCAGTTCTTC. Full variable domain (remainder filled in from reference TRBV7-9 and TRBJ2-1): DTGVSQNPRHKITKRGQNVTFRCDPISEHNRLYWYRQTLGQGPEFLTYFQNEAQLEKSRLLSDRFSAERPKGSFSTLEIQRTEQGDSAMYLCASSWSGDNEQFFGPGTRLTVL.

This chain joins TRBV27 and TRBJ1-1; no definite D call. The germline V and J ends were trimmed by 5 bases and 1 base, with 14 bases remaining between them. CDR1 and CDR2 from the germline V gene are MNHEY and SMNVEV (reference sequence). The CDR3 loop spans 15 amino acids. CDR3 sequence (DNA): TGTGCCAGCAGTGCGAGATCACGGGGGAACACTGAAGCTTTCTTT. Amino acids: CASSARSRGNTEAFF.

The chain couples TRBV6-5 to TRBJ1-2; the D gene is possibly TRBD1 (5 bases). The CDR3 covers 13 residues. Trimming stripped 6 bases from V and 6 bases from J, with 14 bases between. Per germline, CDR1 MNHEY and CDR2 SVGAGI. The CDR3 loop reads CASSAMGLDGYTF. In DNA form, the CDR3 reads TGTGCCAGCAGCGCTATGGGACTCGATGGCTACACCTTC.

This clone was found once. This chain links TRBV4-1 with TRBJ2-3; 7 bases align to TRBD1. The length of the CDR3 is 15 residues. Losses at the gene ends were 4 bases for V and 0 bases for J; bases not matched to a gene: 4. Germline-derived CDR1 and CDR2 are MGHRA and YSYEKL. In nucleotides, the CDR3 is TGCGCCAGCAGCCTCAAGGACAGGAGCACAGATACGCAGTATTTT. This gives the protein CASSLKDRSTDTQYF.

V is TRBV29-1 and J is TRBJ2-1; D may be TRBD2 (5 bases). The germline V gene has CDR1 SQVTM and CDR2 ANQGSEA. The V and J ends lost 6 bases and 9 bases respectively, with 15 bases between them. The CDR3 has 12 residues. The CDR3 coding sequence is TGCAGCGTCCCTGACTTAAGCGGTGAGCAGTTCTTC. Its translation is CSVPDLSGEQFF.

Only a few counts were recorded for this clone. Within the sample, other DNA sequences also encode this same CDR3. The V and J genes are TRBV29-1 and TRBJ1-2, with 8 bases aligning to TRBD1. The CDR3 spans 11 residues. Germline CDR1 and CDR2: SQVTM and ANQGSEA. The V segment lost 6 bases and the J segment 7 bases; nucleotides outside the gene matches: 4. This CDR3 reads CSVTDRVGYTF. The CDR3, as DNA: TGCAGCGTCACGGACAGGGTTGGCTACACCTTC.

The CDR3 DNA reads as TGTGCCAGTAGCATTGGACATCTCCGCGAGCAGTACTTC. It is translated as CASSIGHLREQYF. The gene calls are TRBV19 and TRBJ2-7, with D perhaps matching TRBD1 (5 bases). V was trimmed by 6 bases and J by 6 bases, leaving 15 bases between them. This CDR3 spans 13 amino acids. Germline V gene sequence: CDR1 LNHDA, CDR2 SQIVND (reference sequence).

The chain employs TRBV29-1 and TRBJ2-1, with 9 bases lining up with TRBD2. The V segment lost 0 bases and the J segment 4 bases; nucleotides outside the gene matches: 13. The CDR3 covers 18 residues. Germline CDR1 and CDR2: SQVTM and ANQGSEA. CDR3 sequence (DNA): TGCAGCGTTGAAGATTCCACTTCCGGGACTAGCAGTTACAATGAGCAGTTCTTC. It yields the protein CSVEDSTSGTSSYNEQFF.

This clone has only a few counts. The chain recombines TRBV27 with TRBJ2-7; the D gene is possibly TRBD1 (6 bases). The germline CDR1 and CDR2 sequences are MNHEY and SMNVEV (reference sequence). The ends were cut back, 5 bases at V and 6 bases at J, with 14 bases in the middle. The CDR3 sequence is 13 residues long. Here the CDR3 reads CASSTSDRPEQYF. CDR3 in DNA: TGTGCCAGCAGTACCTCCGACAGGCCCGAGCAGTACTTC.

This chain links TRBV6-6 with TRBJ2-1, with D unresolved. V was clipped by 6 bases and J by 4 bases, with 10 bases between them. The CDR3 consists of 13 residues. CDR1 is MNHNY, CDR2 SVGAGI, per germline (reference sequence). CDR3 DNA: TGTGCCAGCAGAGCCGACACATACAATGAGCAGTTCTTC. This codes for CASRADTYNEQFF.

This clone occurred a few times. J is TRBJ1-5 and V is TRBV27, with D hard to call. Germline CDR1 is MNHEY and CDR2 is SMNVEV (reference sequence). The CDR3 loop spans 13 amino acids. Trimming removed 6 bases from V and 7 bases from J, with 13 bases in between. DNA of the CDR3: TGTGCCAGCAGCGAGACATTGAGGCAGCCCCAGCATTTT. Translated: CASSETLRQPQHF.

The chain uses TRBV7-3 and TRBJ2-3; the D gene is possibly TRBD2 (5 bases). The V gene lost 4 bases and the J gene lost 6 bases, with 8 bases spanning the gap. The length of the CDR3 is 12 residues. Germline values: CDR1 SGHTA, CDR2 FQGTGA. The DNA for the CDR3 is TGTGCCAGCAGCTGCTGCGGGGATACGCAGTATTTT. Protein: CASSCCGDTQYF.